The 20 T cell receptor beta chains presented below share a single source sample, sequenced in a study of blood T cell repertoires in COVID-19. Clones were sequenced by immunoSEQ multiplex PCR, and TCRdb holds only the in-frame ones, with some missing. The sample carries approximately 260,000 clones, 87% recorded once. Input material: PBMCs or T cells enriched from blood (not recorded which). Every receptor here comes from a woman aged 25-40 years with acute COVID-19.

The gene calls are TRBV7-2 and TRBJ2-7, with D perhaps matching TRBD2 (6 bases). This CDR3 is 15 amino acids long. CDR1 SGHTA and CDR2 FQGNSA come from the germline V gene. Trimming cost V 5 bases and J 5 bases, with 19 bases left between them. CDR3 in amino acids: CASSLGGRAYHEQYF. DNA for the CDR3: TGTGCCAGCAGCCTCGGAGGGAGAGCGTACCACGAGCAGTACTTC.

The chain carries TRBV10-3 and TRBJ1-2; 12 bases are a match to TRBD1. The ends lost 4 bases at V and 4 bases at J; junction bases unmatched: 13. Germline CDR1 is ENHRY and CDR2 is SYGVKD. The CDR3 covers 18 residues. CDR3 loop: CAISGGPGQGAGGYGYTF. In nucleotides, the CDR3 is TGTGCCATCAGTGGCGGACCGGGACAGGGGGCTGGCGGCTATGGCTACACCTTC.

The chain joins TRBV9 to TRBJ2-7, with D possibly being TRBD1 (7 bases). Germline CDR1 is SGDLS and CDR2 is YYNGEE. The CDR3 runs 14 residues. The V and J ends lost 2 bases and 3 bases respectively, with 12 bases between them. The CDR3 region is CASSVGGQNYEQYF. Here the CDR3 DNA reads TGTGCCAGCAGCGTCGGGGGACAGAACTACGAGCAGTACTTC.

V usage is TRBV7-2 and J usage is TRBJ1-3, with 8 bases aligning to TRBD1. Germline V gene data show CDR1 as SGHTA and CDR2 as FQGNSA. The CDR3 length is 16 residues. The V gene end was trimmed by 0 bases and the J gene end by 4 bases; junction bases not matched to a gene: 5. In DNA, the CDR3 is TGTGCCAGCAGCTTAGCCTACCGGGACAGGGGAAACACCATATATTTT. Its translation: CASSLAYRDRGNTIYF.

The count of this clone is one. In DNA form, the CDR3 reads TGTGCCAGCTCACCAATGACGGAGACTGGAAACACCATATATTTT. Translating gives CASSPMTETGNTIYF. This chain links TRBV18 with TRBJ1-3; D is unclear. The CDR3 runs to 15 residues. Germline CDR1 is KGHSH and CDR2 is LQKENI. V was cut by 2 bases and J by 2 bases, with 10 bases left in between.

The chain carries TRBV6-5 and TRBJ1-4; 7 positions match TRBD1. The V gene's germline CDR1 is MNHEY and CDR2 SVGAGI. V lost 8 bases to trimming and J lost 2 bases; unmatched junction nucleotides: 8. The CDR3 contains 15 residues. DNA for the CDR3: TGTGCCAGCGTTCCTTCAGGGGGGACTAATGAAAAACTGTTTTTT. Translated: CASVPSGGTNEKLFF.

The V call is TRBV7-9, the J call TRBJ1-6; a weak D match, TRBD1 (6 bases). This CDR3 contains 14 residues. Trimming removed 9 bases at V and 6 bases at J, with 15 bases between. CDR1 is SEHNR and CDR2 is FQNEAQ in the germline V gene (reference sequence). The CDR3 region has the DNA TGTGCCAGTAGACTACAGGGCGTTAATTCACCCCTCCACTTT. It translates to CASRLQGVNSPLHF.

The chain links TRBV19 to TRBJ2-1, with 10 positions matching TRBD1. With V trimmed by 6 bases and J by 7 bases, 0 bases remained unmatched. There are 12 residues in the CDR3. Germline CDR1 LNHDA, CDR2 SQIVND (reference sequence). CDR3 nucleotide sequence: TGTGCCAGTAGGGACAGGGGGAATGAGCAGTTCTTC. Translated, it gives CASRDRGNEQFF.

The gene calls are TRBV4-1 and TRBJ1-3; a weak D match, TRBD1 (5 bases). The CDR3 consists of 17 residues. Germline V gene sequence: CDR1 MGHRA, CDR2 YSYEKL. V lost 0 bases and J lost 2, with 14 bases in between. The CDR3 is CASSQDPSRRAGNTIYF. The CDR3 DNA is TGCGCCAGCAGCCAAGATCCGTCTCGCAGGGCTGGAAACACCATATATTTT.

The chain joins TRBV5-6 to TRBJ2-2, with 7 bases matching TRBD2. This CDR3 is 14 amino acids long. V lost 3 bases, J lost 4 bases, and 3 bases stayed unmatched. CDR1 is SGHDT and CDR2 is YYEEEE in the germline V gene. CDR3 bases: TGTGCCAGCAGCTGGGGAGGGGCCACCGGGGAGCTGTTTTTT. Translated, it gives CASSWGGATGELFF.

The chain uses TRBV19 and TRBJ1-2; 7 bases map to TRBD1. In germline, CDR1 is LNHDA, CDR2 SQIVND (reference sequence). Losses at the gene ends were 6 bases for V and 7 bases for J; bases not matched to a gene: 11. This CDR3 has 14 residues. The CDR3 spells CASRSTDRKLGYTF. The CDR3 bases are TGTGCCAGTAGGTCCACGGACAGGAAACTTGGCTACACCTTC.

The chain links TRBV19 to TRBJ1-2; tentative D call: TRBD1 (5 bases). CDR3 size: 15 residues. Germline CDR1 and CDR2: LNHDA and SQIVND (reference sequence). V dropped 5 bases and J dropped 1 base, with 14 bases sitting between them. CDR3 protein: CASSPQENLNYGYTF. CDR3 coding DNA: TGTGCCAGTAGTCCACAGGAGAACCTTAACTATGGCTACACCTTC.

The DNA for the CDR3 is TGCGCCAGCAGCTTGGCGGGAGGGAGTGTAGATGGCTACACCTTC. Protein product: CASSLAGGSVDGYTF. This chain links TRBV5-1 with TRBJ1-2; no clear D gene. CDR1 and CDR2 (germline): SGHRS, YFSETQ. This CDR3 has 15 residues. V gave up 0 bases and J gave up 6 bases, with 15 bases separating them.

This clone was counted between two and nine times. The chain is built from TRBV28 and TRBJ2-2, with TRBD1 matching 7 bases. The germline V gene encodes CDR1 MDHEN and CDR2 SYDVKM. V shed 6 bases and J 4 bases; nucleotides not matched to a gene: 5. The CDR3 loop spans 14 amino acids. Here the CDR3 reads CASRWSGGTGELFF. CDR3 coding DNA: TGTGCCAGCAGATGGTCAGGGGGCACCGGGGAGCTGTTTTTT. The full variable domain, in which reference TRBV28 and TRBJ2-2 provide the parts outside the CDR3, is DVKVTQSSRYLVKRTGEKVFLECVQDMDHENMFWYRQDPGLGLRLIYFSYDVKMKEKGDIPEGYSVSREKKERFSLILESASTNQTSMYLCASRWSGGTGELFFGEGSRLTVL.

The rearrangement links TRBV6-5 to TRBJ2-7; 9 bases are shared with TRBD1. The CDR3 has 14 amino acids. The V gene end was trimmed by 4 bases and the J gene end by 6 bases; junction bases not matched to a gene: 7. Germline V gives CDR1 MNHEY, CDR2 SVGAGI. The CDR3 nucleotides are TGTGCCAGCAGTTTACAGGGACAGGGAACCGAGCAGTACTTC. Residues: CASSLQGQGTEQYF.

The rearrangement links TRBV4-1 to TRBJ2-7, with D tentatively TRBD1 (5 bases). The CDR3 totals 15 residues. V dropped 0 bases and J dropped 2 bases, with 11 bases sitting between them. Looked up from germline, CDR1 is MGHRA and CDR2 is YSYEKL. This chain's CDR3 is CASSQEVGATYEQYF. DNA for the CDR3: TGCGCCAGCAGCCAAGAGGTTGGGGCCACCTACGAGCAGTACTTC.

The gene calls are TRBV19 and TRBJ1-2; TRBD1 matches at 8 bases. This CDR3 contains 16 residues. Germline values: CDR1 LNHDA, CDR2 SQIVND (reference sequence). V trimming: 8 bases; J trimming: 1 base; junction bases outside the gene matches: 12. The CDR3 sequence is CASRPQGANLNYGYTF. CDR3 bases: TGTGCCAGTCGTCCCCAGGGGGCAAACCTTAACTATGGCTACACCTTC.

This chain joins TRBV28 and TRBJ1-5; D perhaps matches TRBD1 (6 bases). The CDR3 spans 15 residues. V was trimmed by 5 bases and J by 5 bases, leaving 16 bases between them. Germline V gives CDR1 MDHEN, CDR2 SYDVKM. The CDR3 is CASSPAFRGDQPQHF. The CDR3 coding sequence is TGTGCCAGCAGTCCCGCGTTCAGGGGCGATCAGCCCCAGCATTTT.

The chain employs TRBV2 and TRBJ1-5, with TRBD1 matching over 7 bases. Losses at the gene ends were 6 bases for V and 6 bases for J; bases not matched to a gene: 5. The length of the CDR3 is 13 residues. Germline CDR1 reads SNHLY; CDR2 reads FYNNEI. The CDR3 protein is CASSPGDSQPQHF. Here the CDR3 DNA reads TGTGCCAGCAGCCCAGGGGACAGTCAGCCCCAGCATTTT.

The genes are TRBV21-1 and TRBJ1-4; TRBD1 was called by the table and not checked on the DNA. TRBV21-1 is a documented pseudogene. The CDR3 has 16 residues. CDR3 protein: CASSKQCRGHLEKLFF. The CDR3 DNA follows: TGTGCCAGCAGCAAACAATGCAGGGGGCACCTTGAAAAACTGTTTTTT.